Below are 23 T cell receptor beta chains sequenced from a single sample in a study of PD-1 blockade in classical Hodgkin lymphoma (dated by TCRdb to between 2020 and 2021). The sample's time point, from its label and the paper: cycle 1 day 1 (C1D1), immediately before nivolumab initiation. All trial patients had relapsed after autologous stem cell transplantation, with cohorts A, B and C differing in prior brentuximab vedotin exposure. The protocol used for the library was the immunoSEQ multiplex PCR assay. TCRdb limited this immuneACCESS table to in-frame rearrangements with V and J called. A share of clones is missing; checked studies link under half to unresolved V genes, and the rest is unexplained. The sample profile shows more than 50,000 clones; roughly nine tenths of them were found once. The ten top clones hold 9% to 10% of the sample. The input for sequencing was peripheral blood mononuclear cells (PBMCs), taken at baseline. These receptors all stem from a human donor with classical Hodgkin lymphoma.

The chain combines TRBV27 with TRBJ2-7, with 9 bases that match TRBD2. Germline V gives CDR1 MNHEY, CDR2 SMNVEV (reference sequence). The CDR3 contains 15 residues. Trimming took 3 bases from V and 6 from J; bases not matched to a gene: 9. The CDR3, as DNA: TGTGCCAGCAGTTTGGTTAGCGGGAGAATGAGCGAGCAGTACTTC. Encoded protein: CASSLVSGRMSEQYF.

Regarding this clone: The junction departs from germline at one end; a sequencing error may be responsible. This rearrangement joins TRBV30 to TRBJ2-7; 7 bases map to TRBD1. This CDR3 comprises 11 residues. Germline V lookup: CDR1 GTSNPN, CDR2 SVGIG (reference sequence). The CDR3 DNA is TGTGCCTGGAGTGGAGACAGGGTTTTGAACTTC. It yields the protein CAWSGDRVLNF.

The CDR3, as DNA: TGTGCCAGCAGTTCCCCACGCCCCGAGACCCAGTACTTC. Its translation is CASSSPRPETQYF. This chain uses TRBV28 with TRBJ2-5; the D is unclear. The V end lost 4 bases, the J end lost 5 bases, and 11 bases lay between the germline ends. CDR3 length: 13 residues. The germline V gene encodes CDR1 MDHEN and CDR2 SYDVKM.

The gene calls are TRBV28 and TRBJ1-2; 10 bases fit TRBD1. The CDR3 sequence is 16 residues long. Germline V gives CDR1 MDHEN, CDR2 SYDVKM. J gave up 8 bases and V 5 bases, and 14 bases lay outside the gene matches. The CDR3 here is CASSTGTGAPPGGYTF. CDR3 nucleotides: TGTGCCAGCAGTACCGGGACAGGGGCCCCCCCTGGGGGCTACACCTTC.

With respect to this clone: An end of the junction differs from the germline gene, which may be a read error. This chain's CDR3 is CASSLGGLYTEAFF. The CDR3 DNA reads as TGTGCCAGCAGCCTAGGGGGACTTTACACTGAAGCTTTCTTT. V is TRBV13 and J is TRBJ1-1, with D maybe TRBD1 (6 bases). Germline V gene lookup returns CDR1 PRHDT and CDR2 FYEKMQ (reference sequence). This CDR3 comprises 14 residues.

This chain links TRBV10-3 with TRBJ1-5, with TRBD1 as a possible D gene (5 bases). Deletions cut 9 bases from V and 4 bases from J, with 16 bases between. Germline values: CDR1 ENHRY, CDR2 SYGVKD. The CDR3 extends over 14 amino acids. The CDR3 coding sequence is TGTGCCATAGCCGACAGTAATGCAAATCAGCCCCAGCATTTT. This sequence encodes CAIADSNANQPQHF.

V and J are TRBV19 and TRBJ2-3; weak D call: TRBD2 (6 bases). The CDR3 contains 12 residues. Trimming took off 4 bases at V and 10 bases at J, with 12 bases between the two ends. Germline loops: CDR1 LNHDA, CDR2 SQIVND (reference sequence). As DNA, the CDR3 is TGTGCCAGTAGTAACACCGGGACTCCGCAGTATTTT. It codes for CASSNTGTPQYF.

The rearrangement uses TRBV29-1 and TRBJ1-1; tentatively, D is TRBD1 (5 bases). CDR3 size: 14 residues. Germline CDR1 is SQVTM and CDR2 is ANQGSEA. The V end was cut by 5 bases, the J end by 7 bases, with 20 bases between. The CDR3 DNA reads TGCAGCGTTCCAGGGAGCGCGTCGCAGTATGAAGCTTTCTTT. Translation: CSVPGSASQYEAFF.

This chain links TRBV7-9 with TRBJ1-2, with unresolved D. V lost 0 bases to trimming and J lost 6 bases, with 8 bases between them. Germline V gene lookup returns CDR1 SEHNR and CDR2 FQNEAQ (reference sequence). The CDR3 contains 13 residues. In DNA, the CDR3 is TGTGCCAGCAGCTTAGCGGGTGAGAATGGCTACACCTTC. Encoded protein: CASSLAGENGYTF.

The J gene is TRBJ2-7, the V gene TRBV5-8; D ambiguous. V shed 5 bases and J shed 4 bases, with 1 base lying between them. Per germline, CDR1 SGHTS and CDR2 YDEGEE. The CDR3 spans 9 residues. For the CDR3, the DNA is TGTGCCAGCAGTTACGAGCAGTACTTC. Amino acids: CASSYEQYF.

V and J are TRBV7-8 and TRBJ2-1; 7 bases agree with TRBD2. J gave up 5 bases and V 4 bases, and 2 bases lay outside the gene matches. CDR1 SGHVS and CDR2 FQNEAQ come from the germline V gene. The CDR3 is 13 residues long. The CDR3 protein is CASSWSGDNEQFF. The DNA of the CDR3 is TGTGCCAGCAGCTGGAGCGGGGACAATGAGCAGTTCTTC.

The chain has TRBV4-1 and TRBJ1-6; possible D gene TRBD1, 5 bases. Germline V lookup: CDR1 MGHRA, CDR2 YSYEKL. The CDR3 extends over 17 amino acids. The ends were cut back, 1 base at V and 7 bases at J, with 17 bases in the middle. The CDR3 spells CASSQGGGEVWNSPLHF. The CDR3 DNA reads TGCGCCAGCAGCCAAGGGGGGGGAGAGGTCTGGAATTCACCCCTCCACTTT.

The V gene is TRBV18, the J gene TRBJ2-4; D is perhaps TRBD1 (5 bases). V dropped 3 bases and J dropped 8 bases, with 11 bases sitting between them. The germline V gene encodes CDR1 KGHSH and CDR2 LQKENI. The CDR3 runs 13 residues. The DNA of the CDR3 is TGTGCCAGCTCACCTCAGGGTTTGGACATTCAGTACTTC. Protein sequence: CASSPQGLDIQYF.

CDR3 amino acids: CASSLAASGGWTDTQYF. CDR3 coding DNA: TGCGCCAGCAGCTTGGCGGCTAGCGGGGGTTGGACAGATACGCAGTATTTT. The V and J genes are TRBV5-1 and TRBJ2-3; the match to TRBD2 covers 10 bases. The ends lost 0 bases at V and 3 bases at J; junction bases unmatched: 7. The length of the CDR3 is 17 residues. Germline V gives CDR1 SGHRS, CDR2 YFSETQ.

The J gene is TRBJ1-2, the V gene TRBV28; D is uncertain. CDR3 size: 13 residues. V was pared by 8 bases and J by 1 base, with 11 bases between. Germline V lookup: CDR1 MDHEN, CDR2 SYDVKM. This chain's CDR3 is CASAGPHNYGYTF. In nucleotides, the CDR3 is TGTGCCAGCGCTGGCCCGCATAACTATGGCTACACCTTC.

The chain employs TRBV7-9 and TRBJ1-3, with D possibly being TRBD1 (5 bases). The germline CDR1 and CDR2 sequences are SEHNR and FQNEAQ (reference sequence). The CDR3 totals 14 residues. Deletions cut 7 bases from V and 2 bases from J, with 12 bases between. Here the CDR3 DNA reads TGTGCCAGCACCGAGGAGGGGACTGGAAACACCATATATTTT. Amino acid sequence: CASTEEGTGNTIYF.

The CDR3 spells CASSWLAGGPGDTQYF. In DNA form, the CDR3 reads TGTGCCAGCAGCTGGCTAGCGGGGGGGCCGGGGGATACGCAGTATTTT. V is TRBV7-2 and J is TRBJ2-3, with 12 bases identical to TRBD2. Germline V gene lookup returns CDR1 SGHTA and CDR2 FQGNSA. The CDR3 spans 16 residues. V was clipped by 4 bases and J by 6 bases; unmatched bases: 8.

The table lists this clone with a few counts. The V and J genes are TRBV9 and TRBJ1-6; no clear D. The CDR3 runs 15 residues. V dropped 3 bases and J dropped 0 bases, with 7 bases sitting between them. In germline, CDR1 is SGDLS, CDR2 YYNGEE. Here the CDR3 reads CASSAGSSYNSPLHF. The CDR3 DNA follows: TGTGCCAGCAGCGCGGGGAGCTCCTATAATTCACCCCTCCACTTT. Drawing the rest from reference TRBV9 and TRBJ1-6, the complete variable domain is DSGVTQTPKHLITATGQRVTLRCSPRSGDLSVYWYQQSLDQGLQFLIQYYNGEERAKGNILERFSAQQFPDLHSELNLSSLELGDSALYFCASSAGSSYNSPLHFGNGTRLTVT.

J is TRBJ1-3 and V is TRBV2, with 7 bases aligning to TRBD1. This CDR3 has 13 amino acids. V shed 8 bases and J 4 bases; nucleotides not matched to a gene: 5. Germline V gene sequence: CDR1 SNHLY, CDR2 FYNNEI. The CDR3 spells CASRQGSGNTIYF. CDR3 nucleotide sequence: TGTGCCAGCCGACAGGGCTCCGGAAACACCATATATTTT. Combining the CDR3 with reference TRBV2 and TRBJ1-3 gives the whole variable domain EPEVTQTPSHQVTQMGQEVILRCVPISNHLYFYWYRQILGQKVEFLVSFYNNEISEKSEIFDDQFSVERPDGSNFTLKIRSTKLEDSAMYFCASRQGSGNTIYFGEGSWLTVV.

CDR3 coding DNA: TGTGCCAGCAGCTGGGGGGTCCCTGGGGCCAACGTCCTGACTTTC. This codes for CASSWGVPGANVLTF. The genes are TRBV27 and TRBJ2-6, with a tentative D call TRBD2 (6 bases). Per germline, CDR1 MNHEY and CDR2 SMNVEV (reference sequence). Trimming removed 6 bases at V and 2 bases at J, with 11 bases between. The CDR3 sequence is 15 residues long.

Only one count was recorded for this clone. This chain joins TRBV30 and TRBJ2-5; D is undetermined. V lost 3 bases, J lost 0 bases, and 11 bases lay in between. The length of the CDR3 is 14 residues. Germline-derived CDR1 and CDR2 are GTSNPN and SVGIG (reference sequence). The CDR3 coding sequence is TGTGCCTGGAGGGATTCTGGGGACCAAGAGACCCAGTACTTC. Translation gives CAWRDSGDQETQYF.

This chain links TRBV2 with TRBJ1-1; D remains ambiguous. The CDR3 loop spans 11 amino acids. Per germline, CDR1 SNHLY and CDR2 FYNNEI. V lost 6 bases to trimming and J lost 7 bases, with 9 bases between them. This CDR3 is CASRQSIEAFF. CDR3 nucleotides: TGTGCCAGCAGACAGTCCATTGAAGCTTTCTTT.

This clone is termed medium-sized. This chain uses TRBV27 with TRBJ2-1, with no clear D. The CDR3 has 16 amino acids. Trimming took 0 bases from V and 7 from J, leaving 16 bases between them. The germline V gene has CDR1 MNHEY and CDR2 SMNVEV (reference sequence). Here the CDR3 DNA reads TGTGCCAGCAGTTTATCGATTATCCTCGTCGAGAATGAGCAGTTCTTC. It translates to CASSLSIILVENEQFF.